This T cell receptor (beta chain) derives from a study of Ad26.COV2.S vaccination and SARS-CoV-2 variants. CDR3 length: 16 residues. V shed 1 base, J shed 4 bases, and the junction held 8 bases outside the gene matches. The germline V gene has CDR1 LNHDA and CDR2 SQIVND (reference sequence). Points on this clone: What it binds is not known.

TCRdb's table, derived via immunoSEQ multiplex PCR, lists solely in-frame clones and lacks some. The table has about 350,000 clones, under 95% seen once; the top ten hold 3.9%. Findings and caveats of the study: Vaccine recipients posted higher spike-specific TCR breadth than their placebo counterparts. Vaccine and placebo recipients had similar non-spike TCR breadth. Using TCR breadth and depth analyses may have led to underestimated total T cell responses. Substantial breadth in spike-specific CD8+ and CD4+ T cell responses was reportedly seen after vaccination.

This TCR derives from a human donor who had recovered from COVID-19. The chain links TRBV19 to TRBJ1-2; 8 nucleotides match TRBD1. This sample comprised peripheral blood, obtained after recovery from COVID-19. The CDR3 protein is CASSIGQGIMAYGYTF. The CDR3 DNA reads TGTGCCAGTAGTATAGGACAGGGGATTATGGCCTATGGCTACACCTTC.